This section outlines one T cell receptor beta chain sequence together with its context. The record originates from a study of cytomegalovirus exposure and HLA in healthy donors. The primer mix had 60 Vbeta and 13 Jbeta primers. Clones were sequenced by immunoSEQ multiplex PCR, and TCRdb holds only the in-frame ones, with some missing. Counted here are roughly 160,000 clones, 80% occurring once; the ten biggest clones make up about 1.3%. Trimming removed 0 bases from V and 8 bases from J, with 11 bases in between. The CDR3 contains 14 residues. Per the germline V gene, CDR1 is KGHSH and CDR2 is LQKENI.

J is TRBJ2-4 and V is TRBV18; TRBD1 might be the D (6 bases). The clonotype originates from a woman aged 45-65 years in good health and CMV-seronegative. The specimen sequenced was PBMCs. The CDR3, as DNA: TGTGCCAGCTCACCACCGGACAGTACTGACATTCAGTACTTC. As protein: CASSPPDSTDIQYF.